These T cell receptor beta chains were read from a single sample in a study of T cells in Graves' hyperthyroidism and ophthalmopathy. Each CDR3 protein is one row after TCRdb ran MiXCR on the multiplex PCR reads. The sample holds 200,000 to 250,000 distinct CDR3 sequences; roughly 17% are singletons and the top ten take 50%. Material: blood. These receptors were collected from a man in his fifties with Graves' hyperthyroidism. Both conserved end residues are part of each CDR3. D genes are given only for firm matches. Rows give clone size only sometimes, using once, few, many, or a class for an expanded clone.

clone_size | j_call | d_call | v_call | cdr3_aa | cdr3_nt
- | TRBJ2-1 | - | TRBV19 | CASSIFGQSSYNEQFF | TGTGCCAGTAGTATATTCGGACAGTCCTCCTACAATGAGCAGTTCTTC
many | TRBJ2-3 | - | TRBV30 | CAWTQIGLTTDTQYF | TGTGCCTGGACCCAAATCGGACTCACAACAGATACGCAGTATTTT
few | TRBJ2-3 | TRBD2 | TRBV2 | CASRRLAGNTDTQCF | TGTGCCAGCAGACGACTAGCGGGAAACACAGATACGCAGTGTTTT
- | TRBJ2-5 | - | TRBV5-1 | CASTRDGRETQYF | TGCGCCAGCACGAGGGACGGACGGGAGACCCAGTACTTC
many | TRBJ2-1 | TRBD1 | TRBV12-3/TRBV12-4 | CASSKQGISYNEQFF | TGTGCCAGCAGTAAACAGGGGATCTCCTACAATGAGCAGTTCTTC
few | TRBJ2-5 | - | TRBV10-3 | CAISEDRHQETQYF | TGTGCCATCAGTGAAGACAGGCACCAAGAGACCCAGTACTTC
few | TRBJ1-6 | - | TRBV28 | CASSSFSNWNSPLHF | TGTGCCAGCAGTTCTTTTTCTAACTGGAATTCACCCCTCCACTTT
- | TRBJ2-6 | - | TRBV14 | CASSQVGRHSGANVLTF | TGTGCCAGCAGCCAAGTGGGTCGGCACTCTGGGGCCAACGTCCTGACTTTC
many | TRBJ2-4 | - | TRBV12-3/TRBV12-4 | CASSSNAAKNIQYF | TGTGCCAGCAGTTCTAATGCAGCCAAAAACATTCAGTACTTC
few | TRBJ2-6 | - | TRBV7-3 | CASSPLSGANVLTF | TGTGCCAGCAGCCCATTGAGTGGGGCCAACGTCCTGACTTTC
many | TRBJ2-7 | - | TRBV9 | CASGGRAGNEQYF | TGTGCCAGCGGCGGCAGGGCCGGGAACGAGCAGTACTTC
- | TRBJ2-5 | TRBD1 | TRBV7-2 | CASESTGTGEETQYF | TGTGCCAGCGAGTCTACCGGGACAGGGGAAGAGACCCAGTACTTC
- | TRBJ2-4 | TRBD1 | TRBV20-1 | CSAGRQGLAKNIQYF | TGCAGTGCTGGAAGACAGGGATTAGCCAAAAACATTCAGTACTTC
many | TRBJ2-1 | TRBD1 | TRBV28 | CASSLGQGYEQFF | TGTGCCAGCAGTTTGGGACAGGGATATGAGCAGTTCTTC
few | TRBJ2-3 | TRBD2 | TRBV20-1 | CSITRAGDTNTARSDTQYF | TGCAGTATCACGCGAGCGGGGGACACCAACACAGCACGGTCAGATACGCAGTATTTT
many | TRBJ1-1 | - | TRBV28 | CASSSWEGQNTEAFF | TGTGCCAGCAGTTCCTGGGAGGGACAGAACACTGAAGCTTTCTTT
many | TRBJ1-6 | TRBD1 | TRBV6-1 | CASRGQGGSPLHF | TGTGCCAGCAGAGGACAGGGTGGTTCACCCCTCCACTTT
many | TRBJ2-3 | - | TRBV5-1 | CASSLAVDTQYF | TGCGCCAGCAGCTTGGCAGTAGATACGCAGTATTTT
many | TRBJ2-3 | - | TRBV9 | CASSVMRDDTQYF | TGTGCCAGCAGCGTAATGCGGGATGATACGCAGTATTTT
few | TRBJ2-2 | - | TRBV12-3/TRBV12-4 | CASRYRTNTGELFF | TGTGCCAGCAGGTACAGGACGAACACCGGGGAGCTGTTTTTT
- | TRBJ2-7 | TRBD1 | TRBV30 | CAWSPTSGTDNEQYF | TGTGCCTGGAGCCCAACCTCCGGGACAGATAACGAGCAGTACTTC
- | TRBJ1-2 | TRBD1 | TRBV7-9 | CASGDRGNYGYTF | TGTGCCAGCGGGGACAGGGGTAACTATGGCTACACCTTC
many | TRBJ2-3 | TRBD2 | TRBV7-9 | CASSFRTSGTPDTQYF | TGTGCCAGCAGCTTTCGGACTAGCGGGACCCCAGATACGCAGTATTTT
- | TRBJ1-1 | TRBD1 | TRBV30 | CAWNSQGAEAFF | TGTGCCTGGAACTCACAGGGGGCTGAAGCTTTCTTT
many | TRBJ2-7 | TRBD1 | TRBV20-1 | CSAISRDRRYEQYF | TGCAGTGCTATTTCCCGGGACAGGCGCTACGAGCAGTACTTC
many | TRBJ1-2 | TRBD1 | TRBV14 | CASSQLGTGIYGYTF | TGTGCCAGCAGCCAGCTCGGGACAGGGATCTATGGCTACACCTTC
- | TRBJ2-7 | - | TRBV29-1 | CSVEDSSQSYEQYF | TGCAGCGTTGAAGATTCATCGCAGTCCTACGAGCAGTACTTC
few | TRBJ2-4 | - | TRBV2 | CASSGTLGSIQYF | TGTGCCAGCAGTGGAACACTAGGGAGCATTCAGTACTTC
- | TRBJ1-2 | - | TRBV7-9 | CASSLGRRYGYTF | TGTGCCAGCAGCTTAGGCCGTCGCTATGGCTACACCTTC
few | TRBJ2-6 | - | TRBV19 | CASSILGTGANVLTF | TGTGCCAGTAGTATATTGGGGACCGGGGCCAACGTCCTGACTTTC
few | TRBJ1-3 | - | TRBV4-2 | CASSQVWSSGNTIYF | TGTGCCAGCAGCCAAGTTTGGAGCTCTGGAAACACCATATATTTT
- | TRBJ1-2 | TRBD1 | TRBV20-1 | CSALPGQGYGYTF | TGCAGTGCTCTACCGGGACAGGGCTATGGCTACACCTTC
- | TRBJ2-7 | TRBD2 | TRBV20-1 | CSAGSFGTSGFYEQYF | TGCAGTGCAGGCAGCTTCGGGACTAGCGGATTCTACGAGCAGTACTTC
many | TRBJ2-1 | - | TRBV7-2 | CASSLIGRGPNEQFF | TGTGCCAGCAGCCTGATAGGGAGGGGGCCGAATGAGCAGTTCTTC
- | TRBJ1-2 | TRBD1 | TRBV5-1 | CASTWDRANYGYTF | TGCGCCAGCACATGGGACAGGGCGAACTATGGCTACACCTTC
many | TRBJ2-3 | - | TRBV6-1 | CASRRTDTQYF | TGTGCCAGCAGACGAACAGATACGCAGTATTTT
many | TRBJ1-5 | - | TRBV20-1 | CSASGLGRVNQPQHF | TGCAGTGCTAGTGGTCTTGGCAGGGTGAATCAGCCCCAGCATTTT
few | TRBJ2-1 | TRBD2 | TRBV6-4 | CASSRTSSPGDEQFF | TGTGCCAGCAGTCGGACTAGCAGCCCTGGGGATGAGCAGTTCTTC
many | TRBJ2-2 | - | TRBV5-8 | CASSLAPRAGELFF | TGTGCCAGCAGCTTGGCCCCGAGGGCCGGGGAGCTGTTTTTT
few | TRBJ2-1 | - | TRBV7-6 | CASRPSLKGLESSYNEQFF | TGTGCCAGCAGACCCTCCCTAAAAGGACTCGAAAGCTCCTACAATGAGCAGTTCTTC
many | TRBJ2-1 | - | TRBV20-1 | CSVLAAVSEQFF | TGCAGTGTTCTAGCCGCAGTAAGTGAGCAGTTCTTC
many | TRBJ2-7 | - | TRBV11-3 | CASSLDGPRLGTREQYF | TGTGCCAGCAGCTTAGATGGGCCGCGATTGGGTACTAGAGAGCAGTACTTC
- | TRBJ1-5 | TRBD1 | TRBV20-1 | CSARDPRTGVNQPQHF | TGCAGTGCTAGAGATCCCAGGACAGGGGTCAATCAGCCCCAGCATTTT
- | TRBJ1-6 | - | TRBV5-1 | CASSLTAASSYNSPLHF | TGCGCCAGCAGCTTGACAGCCGCTAGCTCCTATAATTCACCCCTCCACTTT
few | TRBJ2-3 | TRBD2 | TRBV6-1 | CASSGASGRASTDTQYF | TGTGCCAGCAGTGGAGCTAGCGGGAGGGCGAGCACAGATACGCAGTATTTT
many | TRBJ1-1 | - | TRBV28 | CASSLWAGRNTEAFF | TGTGCCAGCAGTTTATGGGCAGGTAGGAACACTGAAGCTTTCTTT
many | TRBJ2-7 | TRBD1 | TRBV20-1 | CSARGQGAPNEQYF | TGCAGTGCTAGAGGACAGGGGGCCCCTAATGAGCAGTACTTC
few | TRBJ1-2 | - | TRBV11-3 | CASSSPPTEFGYTF | TGTGCCAGCAGCTCCCCGCCGACAGAATTTGGCTACACCTTC
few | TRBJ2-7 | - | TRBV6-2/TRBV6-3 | CASRPTGYSPYEQYF | TGTGCCAGCAGACCCACAGGGTACAGTCCGTACGAGCAGTACTTC
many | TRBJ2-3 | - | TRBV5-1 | CASSLEGGLSTDTQYF | TGCGCCAGCAGCTTGGAAGGCGGGCTAAGCACAGATACGCAGTATTTT
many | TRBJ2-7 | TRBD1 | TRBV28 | CASSFRDRAYEQYF | TGTGCCAGCAGTTTTCGGGACAGGGCCTACGAGCAGTACTTC
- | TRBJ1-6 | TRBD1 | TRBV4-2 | CASSQPWPGGSPLHF | TGTGCCAGCAGCCAGCCCTGGCCAGGGGGTTCACCCCTCCACTTT
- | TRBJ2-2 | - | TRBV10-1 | CASRQGLGGELFF | TGCGCCAGCAGACAGGGTCTGGGCGGGGAGCTGTTTTTT